These 30 T cell receptor beta chains were sequenced from one sample in a study of shared clonotypes between healthy human individuals. Assay: immunoSEQ multiplex PCR; the TCRdb copy retains only in-frame clones and omits some. The sample has roughly 760,000 clones; under 80% are singletons. The sequenced sample was memory CD4+ T cells sorted from blood. As to subset: CD45RA-negative fraction. These TCRs come from a woman in her 30s in good health.

The genes are TRBV7-8 and TRBJ1-4; D is possibly TRBD1 (5 bases). Germline assignment: CDR1 SGHVS and CDR2 FQNEAQ. The CDR3 is 15 amino acids. V was clipped by 1 base and J by 7 bases, with 13 bases between them. CDR3 DNA: TGTGCCAGCAGCTTAGGGGGGACGAGAGTTGAAAAACTGTTTTTT. It translates to CASSLGGTRVEKLFF.

This clone has more than one count but fewer than ten. V is TRBV7-2 and J is TRBJ2-3; TRBD2 aligns across 11 bases. V was pared by 5 bases and J by 1 base, with 5 bases of the junction left unmatched. The CDR3 totals 16 residues. Germline lookup yields CDR1 SGHTA and CDR2 FQGNSA. CDR3 sequence (DNA): TGTGCCAGCAGCCTAGAGACTAGCGGGGGCACAGATACGCAGTATTTT. Translating gives CASSLETSGGTDTQYF.

This clone was detected many times. One junction end does not reproduce the germline sequence, and a read error may be involved. The chain links TRBV10-3 to TRBJ1-5; 10 nucleotides align to TRBD1. The CDR3 loop spans 15 amino acids. Germline CDR1 and CDR2: ENHRY and SYGVKD. As DNA, the CDR3 is TGTGCCATCGGTGAAGGGACAGGGGGCAATCAGCCCCAGCATTTT. Amino acid sequence: CAIGEGTGGNQPQHF.

The rearrangement joins TRBV11-2 to TRBJ2-7; 7 positions match TRBD1. The CDR3 sequence is 15 residues long. The V gene's germline CDR1 is SGHAT and CDR2 FQNNGV. The ends lost 6 bases at V and 2 bases at J; junction bases unmatched: 10. CDR3 nucleotide sequence: TGTGCCAGCAGACGAAACCGGGACAGAGCCTACGAGCAGTACTTC. This gives the protein CASRRNRDRAYEQYF.

The rearrangement uses TRBV7-9 and TRBJ2-1; 13 bases are a match to TRBD2. Germline V gives CDR1 SEHNR, CDR2 FQNEAQ (reference sequence). V trimming: 5 bases; J trimming: 8 bases; junction bases outside the gene matches: 6. The length of the CDR3 is 15 residues. DNA of the CDR3: TGTGCCAGCAGCGCTGGGACTAGCGGGACGGATGAGCAGTTCTTC. Translation gives CASSAGTSGTDEQFF.

The chain links TRBV28 to TRBJ1-2; D is ambiguous. V was clipped by 3 bases and J by 4 bases, with 6 bases between them. Germline CDR1 and CDR2: MDHEN and SYDVKM. The CDR3 consists of 12 residues. The CDR3 nucleotides are TGTGCCAGCAGTTTGGCCCCCTATGGCTACACCTTC. Translation: CASSLAPYGYTF.

The J gene is TRBJ1-1, the V gene TRBV2; D not resolved. Germline CDR1 reads SNHLY; CDR2 reads FYNNEI. V lost 6 bases and J 5 bases, leaving 16 bases between the germline ends. The CDR3 has 14 residues. CDR3 amino acids: CASRSRVGVTEAFF. In DNA form, the CDR3 reads TGTGCCAGCAGGTCGAGGGTTGGGGTAACTGAAGCTTTCTTT.

The CDR3 bases are TGTGCCAGCAGCCGAACGACAGGGGGTAACACCGGGGAGCTGTTTTTT. This sequence encodes CASSRTTGGNTGELFF. The V gene is TRBV7-7, the J gene TRBJ2-2; TRBD1 agrees at 9 bases. Germline V gene data show CDR1 as SSHAT and CDR2 as FNYEAQ (reference sequence). The CDR3 runs to 16 residues. The V gene end was trimmed by 5 bases and the J gene end by 2 bases; junction bases not matched to a gene: 6. Together with reference TRBV7-7 and TRBJ2-2, the CDR3 gives the full variable domain: GAGVSQSPRYKVTKRGQDVTLRCDPISSHATLYWYQQALGQGPEFLTYFNYEAQPDKSGLPSDRFSAERPEGSISTLTIQRTEQRDSAMYRCASSRTTGGNTGELFFGEGSRLTVL.

In regard to this clone: The same CDR3 is also encoded by other DNA sequences in this sample. The CDR3: CASSRTSGSYNEQFF. The CDR3 DNA reads TGTGCCAGCAGCCGCACTAGCGGGTCCTACAATGAGCAGTTCTTC. The chain recombines TRBV27 with TRBJ2-1, with 9 bases identical to TRBD2. V shed 6 bases and J 1 base; nucleotides not matched to a gene: 4. Per the germline V gene, CDR1 is MNHEY and CDR2 is SMNVEV (reference sequence). The CDR3 runs to 15 residues.

As to this clone: This may arise from a read error, as a much more abundant clone is one base away. The identical CDR3 is also encoded by other nucleotide sequences in the sample. The chain employs TRBV5-1 and TRBJ2-1; 9 nucleotides align to TRBD2. After removal of 4 bases from V and 2 bases from J, the junction contained 4 bases not matched to a gene. CDR1 is SGHRS, CDR2 YFSETQ, per germline. The CDR3 has 15 amino acids. CDR3 sequence: CASSLSSGAYNEQFF. CDR3 DNA sequence: TGCGCCAGCAGCCTGTCTAGCGGGGCCTACAATGAGCAGTTCTTC.

This chain links TRBV19 with TRBJ1-2, with D maybe TRBD1 (6 bases). This CDR3 spans 17 amino acids. The V and J ends lost 5 bases and 0 bases respectively, with 19 bases between them. CDR1 is LNHDA, CDR2 SQIVND, per germline (reference sequence). This CDR3 reads CASSLPGGTPANYGYTF. CDR3 nucleotide sequence: TGTGCCAGTAGTCTCCCCGGCGGGACACCGGCTAACTATGGCTACACCTTC.

V gene TRBV19 combines with J gene TRBJ1-2, with TRBD1 matching 8 bases. The CDR3 covers 15 residues. V trimming: 7 bases; J trimming: 2 bases; junction bases outside the gene matches: 9. CDR1 and CDR2 (germline): LNHDA, SQIVND (reference sequence). In nucleotides, the CDR3 is TGTGCCAGTACGGAACAGGGGGAATTGAACTATGGCTACACCTTC. Amino acid sequence: CASTEQGELNYGYTF. Filled out from reference TRBV19 and TRBJ1-2, the complete variable domain reads DGGITQSPKYLFRKEGQNVTLSCEQNLNHDAMYWYRQDPGQGLRLIYYSQIVNDFQKGDIAEGYSVSREKKESFPLTVTSAQKNPTAFYLCASTEQGELNYGYTFGSGTRLTVV.

This clone has a single count. This chain connects TRBV7-9 to TRBJ2-4; 14 bases line up with TRBD2. V dropped 4 bases and J dropped 8; count of bases not matched to a gene: 16. The CDR3 has 19 amino acids. Per germline, CDR1 SEHNR and CDR2 FQNEAQ (reference sequence). The CDR3 DNA reads TGTGCCAGCAGCTGGGCCGGGACTAGCGGGAGAGTGAGTGGGGACATTCAGTACTTC. Protein sequence: CASSWAGTSGRVSGDIQYF.

This clone was counted many times. Other DNA sequences in the sample encode the same CDR3. The rearrangement joins TRBV6-5 to TRBJ2-3, with D perhaps TRBD1 or TRBD2 (5 bases each). This CDR3 is 14 amino acids long. Trimming took 3 bases from V and 1 from J, leaving 8 bases between them. Germline loops: CDR1 MNHEY, CDR2 SVGAGI. The CDR3 DNA reads TGTGCCAGCAGTTATCAGGGAGGCACAGATACGCAGTATTTT. Its protein is CASSYQGGTDTQYF.

J is TRBJ2-1 and V is TRBV7-9; D uncertain. This CDR3 has 13 amino acids. Germline V gene data show CDR1 as SEHNR and CDR2 as FQNEAQ (reference sequence). Trimming shortened V by 7 bases and J by 9 bases, and 16 bases separated the two germline ends. This CDR3 reads CASTIQLDGEQFF. As DNA, the CDR3 is TGTGCCAGCACCATCCAGTTAGATGGTGAGCAGTTCTTC.

CDR3: CASSYYTGTEAFF. In DNA form, the CDR3 reads TGTGCCAGCAGTTACTATACAGGGACTGAAGCTTTCTTT. This chain connects TRBV6-5 to TRBJ1-1, with D maybe TRBD1 (6 bases). The germline V and J ends were trimmed by 1 base and 5 bases, with 8 bases remaining between them. In germline, CDR1 is MNHEY, CDR2 SVGAGI. CDR3 length: 13 residues.

This sequence joins TRBV6-1 and TRBJ1-2; D unclear. Germline V gene lookup returns CDR1 MNHNS and CDR2 SASEGT. The CDR3 length is 13 residues. V was shortened by 7 bases and J by 7 bases, with 16 bases between the two germline ends. This CDR3 reads CASTSSWAFGYTF. CDR3 coding DNA: TGTGCCAGCACCTCAAGCTGGGCCTTTGGCTACACCTTC.

This rearrangement joins TRBV27 to TRBJ1-5, with no clear D. The V gene's germline CDR1 is MNHEY and CDR2 SMNVEV (reference sequence). This CDR3 is built from 13 residues. The germline V and J ends were trimmed by 5 bases and 9 bases, with 14 bases remaining between them. CDR3 amino acids: CASSPRNGGPQHF. The CDR3 nucleotides read TGTGCCAGCAGTCCTAGGAATGGCGGGCCCCAGCATTTT.

The chain links TRBV6-5 to TRBJ2-7; 7 bases agree with TRBD2. The CDR3 has 14 amino acids. V dropped 4 bases and J dropped 3; count of bases not matched to a gene: 6. Germline V gene sequence: CDR1 MNHEY, CDR2 SVGAGI. DNA for the CDR3: TGTGCCAGCAGTTCAAGGACTAGTCGCTACGAGCAGTACTTC. Translated: CASSSRTSRYEQYF.

The chain links TRBV13 to TRBJ2-3; D is possibly TRBD2 (6 bases). CDR3 length equals 16 residues. CDR1 is PRHDT and CDR2 is FYEKMQ in the germline V gene (reference sequence). The V gene lost 5 bases and the J gene lost 2 bases, with 17 bases spanning the gap. The CDR3 protein is CASSGRRRDLTDTQYF. Here the CDR3 DNA reads TGTGCCAGCAGCGGCCGGCGGAGGGACCTCACAGATACGCAGTATTTT. The full variable domain, its missing parts supplied by reference TRBV13 and TRBJ2-3, is AAGVIQSPRHLIKEKRETATLKCYPIPRHDTVYWYQQGPGQDPQFLISFYEKMQSDKGSIPDRFSAQQFSDYHSELNMSSLELGDSALYFCASSGRRRDLTDTQYFGPGTRLTVL.

The rearrangement joins TRBV29-1 to TRBJ2-1, with D perhaps matching TRBD2 (6 bases). This CDR3 has 12 residues. The germline gives CDR1 SQVTM, CDR2 ANQGSEA. V lost 4 bases and J lost 9, with 13 bases in between. CDR3 bases: TGCAGCGTTGGGAAGATGGGAGGTGAGCAGTTCTTC. Translating it yields CSVGKMGGEQFF.

This chain links TRBV4-2 with TRBJ1-2; maybe TRBD1 (5 bases). Trimming stripped 1 base from V and 4 bases from J, with 13 bases between. Germline V gives CDR1 LGHNA, CDR2 YNFKEQ. This CDR3 has 15 amino acids. CDR3 residues: CASSQVEGLFYGYTF. CDR3 bases: TGTGCCAGCAGCCAAGTAGAGGGGCTCTTCTATGGCTACACCTTC.

The chain employs TRBV2 and TRBJ1-5; a possible D gene is TRBD1 (6 bases). The CDR3 consists of 14 residues. Per germline, CDR1 SNHLY and CDR2 FYNNEI. Trimming shortened V by 4 bases and J by 3 bases, and 10 bases separated the two germline ends. CDR3 nucleotides: TGTGCCAGCAGTGTTGGACAGTTCAATCAGCCCCAGCATTTT. This sequence encodes CASSVGQFNQPQHF. Full variable domain (rest looked up from reference TRBV2 and TRBJ1-5): EPEVTQTPSHQVTQMGQEVILRCVPISNHLYFYWYRQILGQKVEFLVSFYNNEISEKSEIFDDQFSVERPDGSNFTLKIRSTKLEDSAMYFCASSVGQFNQPQHFGDGTRLSIL.

J is TRBJ1-2 and V is TRBV6-6; a weak D match, TRBD1 (5 bases). The ends were cut back, 6 bases at V and 5 bases at J, with 16 bases in the middle. The CDR3 covers 14 residues. Per germline, CDR1 MNHNY and CDR2 SVGAGI (reference sequence). In nucleotides, the CDR3 is TGTGCCAGCAGCCGGCGTGGGGGTGGTTATGGCTACACCTTC. It is translated as CASSRRGGGYGYTF.

The chain combines TRBV28 with TRBJ1-4; a possible D gene is TRBD1 (5 bases). V was trimmed by 8 bases and J by 0 bases, leaving 13 bases between them. This CDR3 comprises 15 residues. Germline values: CDR1 MDHEN, CDR2 SYDVKM. CDR3 protein: CASGRRQSTNEKLFF. DNA for the CDR3: TGTGCCAGCGGCCGGAGACAGTCAACTAATGAAAAACTGTTTTTT.

J is TRBJ1-2 and V is TRBV10-3, with D unresolved. CDR1 is ENHRY and CDR2 is SYGVKD in the germline V gene. Trimming left V 3 bases short and J 9 bases short, with 14 bases between. The CDR3 extends over 13 amino acids. The CDR3 loop is CAISDTNRARYTF. CDR3 bases: TGTGCCATCAGTGATACAAATAGGGCACGCTACACCTTC.

The chain is built from TRBV9 and TRBJ1-4; no definite D call. Trimming cost V 4 bases and J 2 bases, with 9 bases left between them. Germline-derived CDR1 and CDR2 are SGDLS and YYNGEE. The CDR3 is 14 amino acids. The CDR3 nucleotides read TGTGCCAGCAGCCCCGCCCATACTAATGAAAAACTGTTTTTT. Translating gives CASSPAHTNEKLFF.

This clone was observed a few times. The V call is TRBV6-1, the J call TRBJ2-7; D is possibly TRBD1 or TRBD2 (5 bases each). This CDR3 has 14 residues. V shed 5 bases and J shed 0 bases, with 11 bases lying between them. Germline CDR1 and CDR2: MNHNS and SASEGT. The CDR3 nucleotides read TGTGCCAGCAGTCCGGGACCCAGCTCCTACGAGCAGTACTTC. Residues: CASSPGPSSYEQYF.

The V gene is TRBV28, the J gene TRBJ2-5, with D unresolved. The CDR3 totals 15 residues. Looked up from germline, CDR1 is MDHEN and CDR2 is SYDVKM. Trimming cost V 6 bases and J 4 bases, with 18 bases left between them. In DNA form, the CDR3 reads TGTGCCAGCAGATCCCCGGGCCCAGGACGAGAGACCCAGTACTTC. Amino acids: CASRSPGPGRETQYF.

This chain links TRBV10-2 with TRBJ2-2, with D perhaps assigned TRBD1 or TRBD2 (5 bases each). The germline gives CDR1 WSHSY, CDR2 SAAADI. Trimming took 6 bases from V and 0 from J, leaving 14 bases between them. The CDR3 covers 16 residues. Here the CDR3 reads CASRAGTAANTGELFF. CDR3 nucleotides: TGCGCCAGCAGGGCCGGGACCGCAGCGAACACCGGGGAGCTGTTTTTT.